What follows is one T cell receptor beta chain and its context. It lacks a known antigen. This sample was taken from a study of monozygotic twins with inflammatory bowel disease (dated by TCRdb to between 2018 and 2021). Regarding the research as a whole: In total, 30 or so monozygotic twin pairs made up the full study: 19 Danish pairs, all IBD-discordant, plus nine German pairs, of which four were IBD-concordant and five were IBD-discordant. Within discordant pairs, disease-associated traits were sought mainly by comparing IBD patients with their genetically identical healthy co-twins. Each individual had, on average, about 151 000 unique TCRalpha sequences and 181 000 unique TCRbeta sequences available for analysis. Study-wide findings and limitations: Compared with healthy twins, IBD patients shared fewer clonotypes with other individuals, and the difference was most pronounced in patients with signs of disease activity. No difference in repertoire similarity was observed between concordant and discordant twins, possibly owing to limited statistical power. The results gave no support for a single strong signal or clonotype linked to IBD. Because patients were on differing immunosuppressive treatments, the repertoires may have picked up extra background noise and inter-individual variability. Different T cell subtypes could not be distinguished in the analysis. A decrease in TCRbeta repertoire diversity, as measured by inverse Simpson index, was observed in IBD patients compared with their healthy co-twins.

Library prep was done by 5' RACE. Preparation of each TCR library used approximately 3,200 ng of total RNA. For each sample, cDNA synthesis was carried out in eight separate reactions using SMARTScribe reverse transcriptase. During cDNA synthesis, template switching was used to introduce unique molecular identifiers that contained a 6-nucleotide sample barcode. Amplification of TCRalpha and TCRbeta cDNA involved two nested PCRs of 16 and 9 cycles, and each PCR was followed by bead purification. Before amplification, cDNA was treated with uracil DNA-glycosylase and purified using the QIAquick PCR purification kit. The second PCR added Illumina TruSeq-compatible adapters along with sample-specific barcodes. TapeStation and Qubit were used to check library quality and concentration, and 5 ng of each library was pooled. The pooled libraries were sequenced with 2 x 100 bp reads and custom sequencing primers on an Illumina HiSeq2500 single-index Rapid Run. Concerning the study's data processing: PCR and sequencing errors were corrected by UMI-based consensus assembly using MiGEC version 1.2.6. MiXCR version 2.1.1 was used for V(D)J alignment, clonotype assembly and CDR3 extraction. Normalisation of gene usage, clonotype sharing and MAIT/NKT TCR abundance was achieved by analysing the top 1000, 10 000 and 20 000 clonotypes per sample. Diversity was computed as the inverse Simpson index with the vegan R package after downsampling to 27 000 UMIs. Statistical testing used paired Mann-Whitney U tests on the discordant twin pairs and applied Benjamini-Hochberg correction for multiple testing. Reprocessed by TCRdb, the reads give a single entry per CDR3 protein sequence, without DNA. It is TCRdb's table, rather than the study itself, that gives the V and J calls and clone size. The table kept for this sample lists over 100,000 distinct CDR3 sequences. Together, the top ten hold roughly an eighth of the sample.

CDR1 is given as MNHEY and CDR2 as SVGAGI, both from the germline V gene. Including the terminal cysteine and phenylalanine, the CDR3 comprises 15 residues. Nucleotide data are not available. A roughly 2.5 ml peripheral blood sample was drawn into PAXgene tubes per donor and stored at -80°C. Total RNA was isolated from whole blood with the PAXgene blood miRNA kit on an automated QIAcube, without T cell sorting. Peripheral blood from monozygotic twin pairs concordant or discordant for inflammatory bowel disease was subjected to deep TCRalpha and TCRbeta repertoire profiling with unique molecular barcoding. Smoking habits were recorded for all twin pairs, and individuals were classified as current, former or never smokers.

The V and J genes are TRBV6-5 and TRBJ1-1; TCRdb returns TRBD1, unconfirmable since there is no DNA. This clonotype was obtained from a human donor with ulcerative colitis or Crohn's disease, or a healthy co-twin of an affected twin (not recorded which). The sample taken for sequencing was blood. The CDR3 corresponds to CASRLGGDVNTEAFF.